The 19 T cell receptor beta chains listed next were all sequenced from one sample in a study of Ad26.COV2.S vaccination and SARS-CoV-2 variants listed by TCRdb under 2021. What this sample's treatment or condition label stands for: approximately 18 received Ad26.COV2.S at low or high dose, single or two shots; a few received placebo; per-sample allocation not given. Repertoires of vaccine and placebo recipients were sequenced from samples taken on day 63 after the first injection. The library was prepared using the immunoSEQ multiplex PCR assay. Here the immuneACCESS table is served through TCRdb, limited to in-frame sequences with V and J called. Missing clones are a known gap in these copies; in checked studies unresolved V genes cover under half, and the rest lacks a known reason. The sample table contains about 320,000 clones; only one count was recorded for around 84% of them. The ten largest clones represent roughly 2.1% of the sample.

The material was peripheral blood, obtained in a trial of Ad26.COV2.S vaccine versus placebo. Receptor source: a person aged 18-60 years who received the Ad26.COV2.S COVID-19 vaccine or a placebo.

CDR3 sequence reads: CASSAQSDLDRSNRGQYF. In DNA form, the CDR3 reads TGTGCCAGCTCCGCACAATCAGATCTAGACAGGTCCAACCGTGGGCAGTACTTC. The rearrangement uses TRBV18 and TRBJ2-7, with D possibly matching TRBD1 (6 bases). The CDR3 totals 18 residues. V shed 6 bases and J shed 9 bases, with 33 bases lying between them. The germline gives CDR1 KGHSH, CDR2 LQKENI.

This clone was counted a single time. This chain joins TRBV4-3 and TRBJ2-5, with a tentative D call TRBD2 (6 bases). Trimming took 4 bases from V and 4 from J, leaving 13 bases between them. Germline V CDR1 and CDR2: LGHNA, YSLEER. The CDR3 is 14 residues long. The DNA for the CDR3 is TGCGCCAGCAGCCCCCACCGGGGAGGAGAGACCCAGTACTTC. The encoded protein is CASSPHRGGETQYF.

The CDR3 DNA reads as TGTGCCAGCAGCTTGGGCGGGGGCCATGAGACCCAGTACTTC. It encodes CASSLGGGHETQYF. J is TRBJ2-5 and V is TRBV5-6, with D perhaps matching TRBD2 (7 bases). This CDR3 comprises 14 residues. Germline V lookup: CDR1 SGHDT, CDR2 YYEEEE. Trimming pared 0 bases from V and 5 bases from J, leaving 11 bases between.

The CDR3 spells CASSQDQVYGYTF. The CDR3 bases are TGCGCCAGCAGCCAAGATCAAGTCTATGGCTACACCTTC. The chain recombines TRBV4-3 with TRBJ1-2; D remains unclear. Trimming took off 0 bases at V and 4 bases at J, with 6 bases between the two ends. CDR3 length: 13 residues. Per germline, CDR1 LGHNA and CDR2 YSLEER.

This chain connects TRBV19 to TRBJ1-1; D gene unclear. CDR1 and CDR2 (germline): LNHDA, SQIVND (reference sequence). The germline V and J ends were trimmed by 5 bases and 7 bases, with 11 bases remaining between them. CDR3 length equals 12 residues. The CDR3 spells CASSAGINEAFF. The CDR3 DNA is TGTGCCAGTAGTGCCGGTATTAATGAAGCTTTCTTT.

The rearrangement uses TRBV7-2 and TRBJ1-1, with D possibly being TRBD1 (5 bases). The V and J ends lost 5 bases and 5 bases respectively, with 18 bases between them. Germline CDR1 reads SGHTA; CDR2 reads FQGNSA. This CDR3 contains 15 residues. As DNA, the CDR3 is TGTGCCAGCAGCCCCCCGGGTTGGGGGGTAACTGAAGCTTTCTTT. Its translation is CASSPPGWGVTEAFF.

This clone has just a few counts. The chain uses TRBV7-9 and TRBJ2-3; 7 bases align to TRBD2. V lost 6 bases and J lost 3; bases outside the gene matches: 6. The CDR3 has 14 residues. The germline gives CDR1 SEHNR, CDR2 FQNEAQ (reference sequence). CDR3 nucleotide sequence: TGTGCCAGCAGTAGGGCGGGGGTGACAGATACGCAGTATTTT. Its protein is CASSRAGVTDTQYF. The whole variable domain, remainder taken from reference TRBV7-9 and TRBJ2-3, is DTGVSQNPRHKITKRGQNVTFRCDPISEHNRLYWYRQTLGQGPEFLTYFQNEAQLEKSRLLSDRFSAERPKGSFSTLEIQRTEQGDSAMYLCASSRAGVTDTQYFGPGTRLTVL.

The rearrangement uses TRBV11-2 and TRBJ1-5; 8 positions match TRBD1. The CDR3 length is 18 residues. After removal of 3 bases from V and 3 bases from J, the junction contained 13 bases not matched to a gene. Germline CDR1 SGHAT, CDR2 FQNNGV. CDR3 sequence (DNA): TGTGCCAGCAGCTTGAGGGAACGATCAGGGGGCATCAATCAGCCCCAGCATTTT. It is translated as CASSLRERSGGINQPQHF. The full variable domain, its missing parts supplied by reference TRBV11-2 and TRBJ1-5, is EAGVAQSPRYKIIEKRQSVAFWCNPISGHATLYWYQQILGQGPKLLIQFQNNGVVDDSQLPKDRFSAERLKGVDSTLKIQPAKLEDSAVYLCASSLRERSGGINQPQHFGDGTRLSIL.

The chain combines TRBV3-1 (or the pseudogene TRBV3-2) with TRBJ1-6, with 8 bases aligning to TRBD1. In germline, CDR1 is LGHDT, CDR2 YNNKEL (reference sequence). V dropped 6 bases and J dropped 6; count of bases not matched to a gene: 4. The CDR3 extends over 14 amino acids. CDR3 protein: CASSLGQGNSPLHF. CDR3 DNA sequence: TGTGCCAGCAGTCTCGGACAGGGTAATTCACCCCTCCACTTT.

The chain employs TRBV19 and TRBJ2-5; 8 nucleotides align to TRBD1. V lost 0 bases, J lost 5 bases, and 11 bases stayed unmatched. The CDR3 is made up of 17 amino acids. The germline CDR1 and CDR2 sequences are LNHDA and SQIVND (reference sequence). The chain's CDR3 is CASSIDGLRTGTETQYF. DNA for the CDR3: TGTGCCAGTAGTATAGATGGTCTCCGGACAGGGACGGAGACCCAGTACTTC.

This clone was detected only a few times. The genes are TRBV7-9 and TRBJ1-1; D gene uncertain. Trimming pared 4 bases from V and 1 base from J, leaving 16 bases between. The germline CDR1 and CDR2 sequences are SEHNR and FQNEAQ (reference sequence). The length of the CDR3 is 16 residues. The CDR3 reads CASSSNGIQRNTEAFF. CDR3 coding DNA: TGTGCCAGCAGCTCAAACGGTATCCAGAGGAACACTGAAGCTTTCTTT.

CDR3 sequence reads: CASSSQGNTDTQYF. CDR3 DNA: TGTGCCAGCAGCTCGCAGGGAAACACAGATACGCAGTATTTT. The chain recombines TRBV7-2 with TRBJ2-3; a weak D match, TRBD1 (5 bases). The CDR3 is 14 residues long. Trimming pared 4 bases from V and 2 bases from J, leaving 10 bases between. In germline, CDR1 is SGHTA, CDR2 FQGNSA.

V is TRBV11-2 and J is TRBJ1-2; D uncertain. The CDR3 has 14 amino acids. Trimming took 2 bases from V and 4 from J, leaving 11 bases between them. CDR1 SGHAT and CDR2 FQNNGV come from the germline V gene. The CDR3 DNA is TGTGCCAGCAGCTTAAACGACGGCCCCTATGGCTACACCTTC. Encoded protein: CASSLNDGPYGYTF.

The CDR3 region is CASSLGLAVSTDTQYF. CDR3 nucleotide sequence: TGCGCCAGCAGCCTAGGACTAGCGGTCTCCACAGATACGCAGTATTTT. The gene calls are TRBV5-1 and TRBJ2-3; 10 bases align to TRBD2. The CDR3 consists of 16 residues. The V gene's germline CDR1 is SGHRS and CDR2 YFSETQ. The junction had 7 bases not matched to a gene; V was cut back by 4 bases and J by 2 bases.

The chain employs TRBV20-1 and TRBJ2-6; no firm D call. Germline-derived CDR1 and CDR2 are DFQATT and SNEGSKA (reference sequence). V lost 3 bases and J 0 bases, leaving 6 bases between the germline ends. CDR3 size: 14 residues. The CDR3 protein is CSASLGSGANVLTF. The CDR3 DNA reads TGCAGTGCTAGTCTCGGCTCTGGGGCCAACGTCCTGACTTTC.

J is TRBJ1-5 and V is TRBV9, with 7 positions matching TRBD1. This CDR3 has 15 amino acids. The ends lost 0 bases at V and 6 bases at J; junction bases unmatched: 6. CDR1 is SGDLS and CDR2 is YYNGEE in the germline V gene. The CDR3 loop reads CASSVGAGGAQPQHF. The CDR3 DNA reads as TGTGCCAGCAGCGTAGGGGCAGGGGGGGCTCAGCCCCAGCATTTT.

The CDR3 spells CASSLAGPENNSPLHF. CDR3 bases: TGCGCCAGCAGCTTGGCGGGCCCCGAGAATAATTCACCCCTCCACTTT. V usage is TRBV5-1 and J usage is TRBJ1-6; no definite D call. The V and J ends lost 0 bases and 5 bases respectively, with 12 bases between them. This CDR3 spans 16 amino acids. Germline lookup yields CDR1 SGHRS and CDR2 YFSETQ.

The genes are TRBV14 and TRBJ2-1; tentatively, D is TRBD2 (6 bases). Germline CDR1 reads SGHDN; CDR2 reads FVKESK. Trimming removed 0 bases from V and 4 bases from J, with 13 bases in between. The CDR3 has 16 residues. The CDR3 DNA is TGTGCCAGCAGCCAAGATCGACTAGGGAGATACAATGAGCAGTTCTTC. Translation: CASSQDRLGRYNEQFF. The full variable domain, its missing parts supplied by reference TRBV14 and TRBJ2-1, is EAGVTQFPSHSVIEKGQTVTLRCDPISGHDNLYWYRRVMGKEIKFLLHFVKESKQDESGMPNNRFLAERTGGTYSTLKVQPAELEDSGVYFCASSQDRLGRYNEQFFGPGTRLTVL.

Only one count was recorded for this clone. The sample carries other DNA sequences with the same CDR3. The J gene is TRBJ2-7, the V gene TRBV5-1; D is unresolved. This CDR3 contains 14 residues. V was cut by 0 bases and J by 0 bases, with 7 bases left in between. Looked up from germline, CDR1 is SGHRS and CDR2 is YFSETQ. CDR3 sequence: CASSLESRSYEQYF. The CDR3 bases are TGCGCCAGCAGCTTGGAGTCCCGCTCCTACGAGCAGTACTTC.